This T cell receptor (beta chain) emerged from a study of shared clonotypes between healthy human individuals. Study-level findings and limits: Among donors, sharing of clonotypes was expected to be affected by sequencing depth.

Turning to this clone: Its antigen is undetermined.

The CDR3 runs 16 residues. V lost 5 bases and J lost 2, with 16 bases in between. In germline, CDR1 is LNHDA, CDR2 SQIVND (reference sequence). The table came from immunoSEQ multiplex PCR; TCRdb's copy has only in-frame clones and leaves some out. The sample shows 2 million to 2.5 million clones, 85% to 95% of them seen only once. The rearrangement links TRBV19 to TRBJ2-1, with D maybe TRBD2 (6 bases). The sequencing sample was made of naive CD4+ T cells from PBMCs. Documented subset: CD45RA+ positively selected. This TCR came from a young man in good health. Some clones in this sample may be carry-over from other donors' samples. CDR3 coding DNA: TGTGCCAGTAGTGCCCCGCGCGGGGACCCCTACAATGAGCAGTTCTTC. Translation: CASSAPRGDPYNEQFF. Supplemented by reference TRBV19 and TRBJ2-1, the full variable domain reads DGGITQSPKYLFRKEGQNVTLSCEQNLNHDAMYWYRQDPGQGLRLIYYSQIVNDFQKGDIAEGYSVSREKKESFPLTVTSAQKNPTAFYLCASSAPRGDPYNEQFFGPGTRLTVL.